The 16 T cell receptor beta chains listed next were all sequenced from one sample in a study of shared clonotypes between healthy human individuals. Naive CD8 populations comprised CD45RO-negative cells positively selected for CCR7, excluding terminally differentiated effector memory CD45RA+ cells. Profiled with immunoSEQ multiplex PCR; TCRdb holds only in-frame clones, not every one. The sample lists about 2.1 million clones; under 95% were seen once. Source material: naive CD8+ T cells from PBMCs. All receptors derive from a man aged 18 to 29 in good health. Some clones in this sample may be carry-over from other donors' samples.

Note on this clone: Other nucleotide sequences from this sample produce the same CDR3. The V and J genes are TRBV28 and TRBJ1-5; D remains ambiguous. Germline loops: CDR1 MDHEN, CDR2 SYDVKM. V lost 2 bases and J lost 4, with 9 bases in between. This CDR3 is 14 amino acids long. CDR3 loop: CASSLGVSNQPQHF. CDR3 coding DNA: TGTGCCAGCAGTTTAGGGGTTAGTAATCAGCCCCAGCATTTT.

This clone was seen a few times. The same CDR3 is also encoded by other DNA sequences in this sample. This chain connects TRBV27 to TRBJ2-7; perhaps TRBD1 as D (6 bases). In germline, CDR1 is MNHEY, CDR2 SMNVEV (reference sequence). The ends were cut back, 2 bases at V and 3 bases at J, with 8 bases in the middle. The CDR3 covers 13 residues. CDR3 region: CASSLGRGYEQYF. In nucleotides, the CDR3 is TGTGCCAGCAGTTTAGGCAGGGGCTACGAGCAGTACTTC.

A single count supports this clone. This chain connects TRBV27 to TRBJ2-7; TRBD1 is a possible D gene (6 bases). Germline CDR1 MNHEY, CDR2 SMNVEV (reference sequence). V was clipped by 6 bases and J by 7 bases, with 22 bases between them. This CDR3 is built from 15 residues. The CDR3 here is CASRNTGTHLPEQYF. The CDR3 region has the DNA TGTGCCAGCAGGAACACCGGGACACACCTTCCGGAGCAGTACTTC.

The genes are TRBV28 and TRBJ2-7; either TRBD1 or TRBD2 may supply D (7 bases each). V lost 6 bases and J lost 0, with 15 bases in between. The CDR3 consists of 15 residues. Per germline, CDR1 MDHEN and CDR2 SYDVKM. CDR3 region: CASSPRGGYSYEQYF. The CDR3, as DNA: TGTGCCAGCAGCCCCAGGGGGGGCTACTCCTACGAGCAGTACTTC.

This rearrangement joins TRBV5-1 to TRBJ2-7; no clear D. V lost 4 bases to trimming and J lost 5 bases, with 10 bases between them. CDR3 length: 12 amino acids. CDR1 is SGHRS, CDR2 YFSETQ, per germline. This chain's CDR3 is CASSLHGDEQYF. The CDR3, as DNA: TGCGCCAGCAGCCTGCATGGGGACGAGCAGTACTTC.

The V gene is TRBV10-3, the J gene TRBJ2-5; 8 nucleotides match TRBD1. Trimming cost V 1 base and J 4 bases; bases outside gene matches: 8. The CDR3 is 16 residues long. The germline gives CDR1 ENHRY, CDR2 SYGVKD. The CDR3 protein is CAISELGQVSGETQYF. The CDR3 nucleotides read TGTGCCATCAGTGAGTTGGGACAGGTATCCGGAGAGACCCAGTACTTC.

In DNA form, the CDR3 reads TGTGCCAGCAGCTTCTCCAAGACAGGGGGAACTGAAGCTTTCTTT. The encoded protein is CASSFSKTGGTEAFF. The chain recombines TRBV7-9 with TRBJ1-1; 9 bases match TRBD1. The CDR3 is 15 residues long. V shed 3 bases and J 5 bases; nucleotides not matched to a gene: 7. Germline V gene sequence: CDR1 SEHNR, CDR2 FQNEAQ (reference sequence).

V is TRBV14 and J is TRBJ2-7; D gene uncertain. The germline gives CDR1 SGHDN, CDR2 FVKESK. The CDR3 has 16 amino acids. Trimming stripped 2 bases from V and 0 bases from J, with 14 bases between. The CDR3 sequence is CASSQSQGPVSYEQYF. The CDR3 nucleotides read TGTGCCAGCAGCCAATCCCAAGGACCGGTCTCCTACGAGCAGTACTTC.

This clone was detected only a few times. Other DNA sequences from this sample encode an identical CDR3 as well. The chain joins TRBV7-9 to TRBJ2-1, with D perhaps TRBD1 (5 bases). In germline, CDR1 is SEHNR, CDR2 FQNEAQ (reference sequence). The V and J ends lost 5 bases and 3 bases respectively, with 8 bases between them. The CDR3 consists of 13 residues. CDR3 sequence: CASSQTGYNEQFF. The CDR3 DNA reads TGTGCCAGCAGCCAAACAGGCTACAATGAGCAGTTCTTC.

CDR3 protein: CASSLTSGREQFF. The CDR3 bases are TGTGCCAGCAGCTTAACTAGCGGGAGGGAGCAGTTCTTC. J is TRBJ2-1 and V is TRBV11-2; 12 nucleotides match TRBD2. With V trimmed by 2 bases and J by 10 bases, 0 bases remained unmatched. The CDR3 has 13 residues. The V gene's germline CDR1 is SGHAT and CDR2 FQNNGV.

With regard to this clone: Within the sample, other DNA sequences also encode this same CDR3. CDR3 in amino acids: CASSGRQGMNTEAFF. The CDR3 DNA sequence: TGTGCCAGCAGCGGACGACAGGGAATGAACACTGAAGCTTTCTTT. The V gene is TRBV9, the J gene TRBJ1-1; 7 nucleotides line up with TRBD1. The CDR3 consists of 15 residues. The V gene end was trimmed by 3 bases and the J gene end by 0 bases; junction bases not matched to a gene: 5. CDR1 and CDR2 (germline): SGDLS, YYNGEE.

The chain's CDR3 is CATATTRTGELFF. In DNA, the CDR3 is TGTGCCACGGCGACAACTCGGACCGGGGAGCTGTTTTTT. The V gene is TRBV15, the J gene TRBJ2-2; D not resolved. V was trimmed by 9 bases and J by 5 bases, leaving 13 bases between them. The CDR3 has 13 residues. CDR1 is LNHNV and CDR2 is YYDKDF in the germline V gene (reference sequence).

The V and J genes are TRBV7-8 and TRBJ1-3; 9 nucleotides match TRBD1. V shed 3 bases and J 4 bases; nucleotides not matched to a gene: 13. The germline V gene has CDR1 SGHVS and CDR2 FQNEAQ. The CDR3 sequence is 18 residues long. The CDR3 loop reads CASSFYITGGMNGNTIYF. The CDR3 coding sequence is TGTGCCAGCAGCTTCTATATTACAGGGGGCATGAACGGAAACACCATATATTTT.

On this clone: In the same sample, other DNA sequences code for this CDR3. The chain's CDR3 is CASSVVRSTEAFF. In DNA, the CDR3 is TGTGCCAGCAGCGTAGTCAGATCCACTGAAGCTTTCTTT. V usage is TRBV9 and J usage is TRBJ1-1; D call uncertain. The CDR3 totals 13 residues. Germline assignment: CDR1 SGDLS and CDR2 YYNGEE. The ends were cut back, 0 bases at V and 4 bases at J, with 7 bases in the middle.

V and J are TRBV29-1 and TRBJ2-1; TRBD2 might be the D (5 bases). The CDR3 sequence is 14 residues long. Trimming shortened V by 6 bases and J by 2 bases, and 14 bases separated the two germline ends. Germline assignment: CDR1 SQVTM and CDR2 ANQGSEA. In DNA, the CDR3 is TGCAGCGTCCAGGCTAGCATCCCCTACAATGAGCAGTTCTTC. Translating gives CSVQASIPYNEQFF.

The rearrangement joins TRBV4-1 to TRBJ2-5, with 13 bases that match TRBD2. Germline assignment: CDR1 MGHRA and CDR2 YSYEKL. CDR3 size: 18 residues. J was trimmed by 13 bases and V by 4 bases; bases with no gene match: 21. The CDR3 DNA follows: TGCGCCAGCAGCCCAGAAGGGGGGCCGGGACTAGCGGGACCTAGCTGGTACTTC. Translated: CASSPEGGPGLAGPSWYF.